This record concerns one TCR beta chain sequence. As yet, its antigen is unknown. Here immunoSEQ multiplex PCR was the method, and the copy in TCRdb shows in-frame clones only, minus some. The data show tens of thousands of clones, around 83% seen once. This sample is part of a study of lymphopenia after photon versus proton radiotherapy. Points from the study as a whole: Proton therapy kept repertoires fairly stable, unlike photons, which gained effector/memory cells. Post-nadir diversity loss with photons came from oligoclonal expansion, particularly CD8+ Temra cells. Survival link was tested only in deceased patients; proton benefit remains a possibility. In patients who died, overall survival fell as post-nadir TCR diversity dropped more.

Sequenced here: peripheral blood, sampled from a patient treated with proton-based radiotherapy. This clonotype originated in a woman in her 70s with pancreatic cancer. Some clones in this sample may be carry-over from other donors' samples.

CDR3 coding DNA: TGCAGCGACCGCCGGGACAGGGGGCTCAATGAGCAGTTCTTC. This encodes CSDRRDRGLNEQFF. V gene TRBV29-1 combines with J gene TRBJ2-1, with 12 nucleotides matching TRBD1. V was clipped by 7 bases and J by 6 bases; unmatched bases: 7. The V gene's germline CDR1 is SQVTM and CDR2 ANQGSEA. The CDR3 length is 14 residues.